This T cell receptor beta chain was found in a study of PD-L1 blockade in urothelial cancer (dated by TCRdb to between 2016 and 2019). Regarding the complete study: Every patient began therapy in about 2014 and was given atezolizumab 1,200 mg intravenously every 3 weeks. About 85% of the roughly 29 patients were identified as males with urothelial cancer of bladder origin, and a prior smoking history was reported by 18 of 29 patients. An ECOG performance status of 0 or 1 was recorded for the patients, and 0 to 3 prior chemotherapy regimens had been received by the patients. Blood samples were analyzed 3 weeks after the start of treatment (second dose) and 6 weeks after the start of treatment. Blood samples gave a median of about 130,000 T cells and tens of thousands of unique TCRs, with a median clonality of roughly 0.08. The study, an exploratory multi-omic analysis, examined somatic, immune and clinical correlates of response to PD-L1 blockade with atezolizumab in urothelial cancer. TCR sequencing covered pretreatment tumor samples and matched, serially collected peripheral blood taken before and after atezolizumab treatment. Durable clinical benefit meant progression-free survival longer than 6 months, and TCR features were also tested against progression-free and overall survival. In the same patients, whole exome sequencing and RNA sequencing of pretreatment tumors were performed in addition to TCR sequencing. About 10 patients achieved durable clinical benefit and about 19 did not. Pretreatment blood TCR-seq was available for twenty-nine patients, at least one posttreatment blood collection was obtained for 24 patients, and tumor TCR-seq was available for 24 patients.

From the germline V gene, CDR1 is SGHAT and CDR2 is FQNNGV. The CDR3 runs 15 amino acids, cysteine and phenylalanine included. Just the 45-base CDR3 DNA is kept, in frame starting at base 1. Deletion took 0 bases off V and 0 bases off J, with a span of 9 bases between the germline ends. Note on this clone: Its target antigen remains unknown. Base quality data are lacking; no much larger clone is found one base away.

Interpreted using the paper, the time point label stands for: pretreatment peripheral blood. A cohort of around 29 patients with locally advanced or metastatic urothelial carcinoma, treated at Memorial Sloan Kettering on a trial protocol, was included. Peripheral blood mononuclear cells were collected from each patient pretreatment and during treatment, giving between 1 and 8 total time points per patient. The Qiagen DNeasy Blood extraction kit was used to purify genomic DNA from total PBMCs and tumor samples. PBMCs were collected pretreatment and during treatment and were isolated and stored as previously described. General study outcomes and caveats: A pretreatment peripheral blood TCR clonality below the median was linked to improved progression-free and overall survival. Small sample size (n of about 30) and many exploratory analyses mean the results are intended to be hypothesis-generating. Patients with durable benefit showed greater expansion of tumor-associated TCR clones in peripheral blood 3 weeks after starting treatment (n ≈ 21, p = 0.022).

To estimate absolute template abundance from read counts, synthetic TCR analog templates were spiked into each PCR. Using the immunoSEQ assay, TCRbeta CDR3 regions were amplified from genomic DNA with bias-controlled V and J gene primers. Sequencing of rearranged TCRbeta segments was performed at approximately 20X coverage. In the paper's pipeline: Clustering was used to correct sequencing errors, and CDR3s were annotated against IMGT to assign V, D and J genes. Downstream analyses used only productive TCRbeta rearrangements, leaving out any out-of-frame or stop-codon sequences. Clonality was calculated as one minus the Shannon entropy normalized by the log of the number of unique productive sequences. Fisher's exact test with Benjamini-Hochberg correction, using a cutoff of adjusted p below 0.01, was how clones that differed between time points or between blood and tumor were identified. In TCRdb, the immuneACCESS table is reduced to in-frame sequences with V and J assigned. These tables do not hold every clone; where another copy was compared, an unresolved V gene accounts for under half, and the others remain unexplained. Clone size and V and J calls were adopted from that table, with D and trimming inferred from the DNA. Here the sample has under 50,000 clones; roughly 92% occur a single time. Around 11% of the sample belongs to the ten largest clones.

The chain employs TRBV11-2 and TRBJ2-7, with the identity of the D gene unclear. This material consisted of PBMCs, taken around atezolizumab (anti-PD-L1) treatment. The sequence derives from a woman aged 60-75 years with urothelial cancer. The CDR3: CASSLDPLSSYEQYF. The nucleotides read TGTGCCAGCAGCTTAGATCCCCTTAGCTCCTACGAGCAGTACTTC.